This T cell receptor (beta chain) appears in the sequencing data of a study of blood T cell repertoires in COVID-19 (TCRdb year 2020). About the study as a whole: The collaborator samples originated in the United States, Italy and Spain and spanned the acute and convalescent phases of COVID-19. The material from the prospective study consisted of cDNA or gDNA derived from T cells, B-cell-depleted T cells, or PBMCs. Deeply sampled blood TCRbeta repertoires from subjects exposed to, actively infected with, or recovered from COVID-19 were included in the dataset. The repertoires were released in a freely available public database intended as a resource for research on the immune response to SARS-CoV-2. Samples came from the ongoing ImmuneRACE study (first 160 participants) plus 1,254 subjects from 6 global collaborators. The sample metadata nearly always contained a de-identified subject ID, COVID-19 status, age in years and sex. Where HLA class I and class II types were available, the types were taken from metadata supplied by the sample provider, not from assay-based typing.

Whole blood was collected in K2EDTA tubes by collaborating institutions according to the institutions' own protocols. For TCRbeta analysis, collaborators shipped samples in one of three forms: frozen whole blood, isolated PBMCs, or DNA extracted from either of those sample types. What the work shows at the level of the full study, not this receptor alone: How much clinical and demographic metadata was included differed by source and by participant, and the metadata was provided uncurated.

The sample holds one count of this clone. Its specific antigen is unknown. No base-level quality is on record; no much larger clone is a single base apart. TCRbeta CDR3 regions were amplified from genomic DNA by means of the immunoSEQ Assay, a bias-controlled multiplex PCR. In the original analysis: The number of nucleated cells in each sample was estimated by amplification of reference gene primers within the assay. To quantify the absolute abundance of each unique TCRbeta CDR3 rearrangement, sequence reads were collapsed and filtered. For each sample, productive Simpson clonality was calculated as the square root of Simpson's diversity index over productive rearrangements. TCRdb stores this immuneACCESS table with in-frame sequences only. Part of the clones is absent; in the studies checked, under half of the shortfall reflects unresolved V genes, and no reason is known for the rest. Clone size and V and J calls were adopted from that table, with D and trimming inferred from the DNA. The sample profile shows about 57,000 clones; roughly 86% of them were found once. The ten top clones hold more than 7.5% of the sample.

The cysteine opens and the phenylalanine closes a CDR3 of 14 amino acids. Only the CDR3 part of the read is kept: 42 bases, read in frame from the first base. Via the germline V gene (reference sequence), CDR1 is DFQATT and CDR2 SNEGSKA. V trim: 3 bases; J trim: 0 bases; unmatched bases: 3. Sequencing was done on a sample of peripheral blood. This receptor was taken from a woman of 80 years or more with acute or convalescent COVID-19. The rearranged segments are TRBV20-1 and TRBJ2-7; 9 of the junction bases match TRBD1. The encoded CDR3 is CSASPGQGSYEQYF. The nucleotides are TGCAGTGCTAGTCCGGGACAGGGCTCCTACGAGCAGTACTTC.